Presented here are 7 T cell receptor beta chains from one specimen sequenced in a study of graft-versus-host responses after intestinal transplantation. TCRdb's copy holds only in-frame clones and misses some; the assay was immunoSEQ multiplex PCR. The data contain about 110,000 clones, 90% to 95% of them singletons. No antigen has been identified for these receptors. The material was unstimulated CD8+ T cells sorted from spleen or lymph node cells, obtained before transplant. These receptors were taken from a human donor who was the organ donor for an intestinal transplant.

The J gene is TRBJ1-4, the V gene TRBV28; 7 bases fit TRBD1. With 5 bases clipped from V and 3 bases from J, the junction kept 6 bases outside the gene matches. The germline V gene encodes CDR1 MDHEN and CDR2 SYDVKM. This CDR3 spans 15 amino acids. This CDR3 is CASSTRQGSNEKLFF. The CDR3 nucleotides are TGTGCCAGCAGTACCCGACAGGGTTCTAATGAAAAACTGTTTTTT.

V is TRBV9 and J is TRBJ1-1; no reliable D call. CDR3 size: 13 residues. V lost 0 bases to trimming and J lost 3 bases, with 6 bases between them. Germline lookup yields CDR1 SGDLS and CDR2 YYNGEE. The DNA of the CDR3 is TGTGCCAGCAGCGTAGGGTTTTACACTGAAGCTTTCTTT. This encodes CASSVGFYTEAFF.

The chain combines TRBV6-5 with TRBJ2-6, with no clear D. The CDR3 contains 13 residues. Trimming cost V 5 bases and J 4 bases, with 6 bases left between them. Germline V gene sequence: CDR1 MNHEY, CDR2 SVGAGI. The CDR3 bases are TGTGCCAGCAGTCCCAGGGGGGCCAACGTCCTGACTTTC. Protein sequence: CASSPRGANVLTF.

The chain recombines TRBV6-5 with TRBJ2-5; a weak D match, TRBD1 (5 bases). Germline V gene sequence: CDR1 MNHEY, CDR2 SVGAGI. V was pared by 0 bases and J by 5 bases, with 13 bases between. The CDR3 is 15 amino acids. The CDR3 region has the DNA TGTGCCAGCAGTTACTCGAATGGGGCTCTCGAGACCCAGTACTTC. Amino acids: CASSYSNGALETQYF.

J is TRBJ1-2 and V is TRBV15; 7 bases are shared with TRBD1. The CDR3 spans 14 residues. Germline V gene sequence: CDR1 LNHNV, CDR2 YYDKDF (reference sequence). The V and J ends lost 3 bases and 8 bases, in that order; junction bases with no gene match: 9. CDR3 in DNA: TGTGCCACCAGCAGGACAGGGAGGACGGGCGGCTACACCTTC. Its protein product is CATSRTGRTGGYTF.

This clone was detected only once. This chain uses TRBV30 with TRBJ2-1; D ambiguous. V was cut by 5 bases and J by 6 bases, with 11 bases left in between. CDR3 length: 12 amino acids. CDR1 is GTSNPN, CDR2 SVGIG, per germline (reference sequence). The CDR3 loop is CAWEEETNEQFF. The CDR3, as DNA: TGTGCCTGGGAAGAAGAGACCAATGAGCAGTTCTTC.

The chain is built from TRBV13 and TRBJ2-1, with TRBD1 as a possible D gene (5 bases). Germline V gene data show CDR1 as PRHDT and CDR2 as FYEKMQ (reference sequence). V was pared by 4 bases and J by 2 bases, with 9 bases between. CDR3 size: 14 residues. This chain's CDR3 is CASSSTDTYNEQFF. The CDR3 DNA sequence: TGTGCCAGCAGCTCGACGGACACCTACAATGAGCAGTTCTTC.